These 13 T cell receptor beta chains were all obtained from the same sample, sequenced in a study of blood T cell repertoires in COVID-19. Here immunoSEQ multiplex PCR was the method, and the copy in TCRdb shows in-frame clones only, minus some. Among roughly 200,000 clones listed, over 75% were seen once. Sequencing used peripheral blood. All receptors come from a person aged 70 to 85 with COVID-19, enrolled during active disease.

The table lists this clone with a few counts. This sequence joins TRBV19 and TRBJ2-7; 8 nucleotides match TRBD1. The V gene's germline CDR1 is LNHDA and CDR2 SQIVND (reference sequence). Trimming cost V 5 bases and J 5 bases; bases outside gene matches: 8. The CDR3 length is 14 residues. CDR3 amino acids: CASSADRGGNEQYF. The CDR3 nucleotides read TGTGCCAGTAGTGCAGACAGGGGTGGTAACGAGCAGTACTTC.

The count of this clone is one. The chain uses TRBV4-1 and TRBJ2-7; 9 bases map to TRBD2. The CDR3 consists of 15 residues. V gave up 6 bases and J gave up 0 bases; unmatched junction bases: 6. From germline, CDR1 is MGHRA and CDR2 YSYEKL. CDR3 sequence reads: CASSDLAGNSYEQYF. The CDR3 bases are TGCGCCAGCAGTGACCTAGCGGGGAACTCCTACGAGCAGTACTTC.

The chain employs TRBV11-2 and TRBJ2-7, with D possibly being TRBD1 (5 bases). Germline V gives CDR1 SGHAT, CDR2 FQNNGV. Trimming stripped 7 bases from V and 5 bases from J, with 9 bases between. CDR3 length: 11 residues. The DNA for the CDR3 is TGTGCCAGCACCCAGGGCCACGAGCAGTACTTC. It encodes CASTQGHEQYF.

The chain carries TRBV2 and TRBJ2-1; 16 bases are a match to TRBD2. The germline CDR1 and CDR2 sequences are SNHLY and FYNNEI. CDR3 size: 17 residues. J lost 5 bases, V lost 7 bases, and 8 bases had no gene match. For the CDR3, the DNA is TGTGCCAGCACCAGCGGGACTAGCGGGGGGGCCGACAATGAGCAGTTCTTC. Protein: CASTSGTSGGADNEQFF.

The chain joins TRBV18 to TRBJ1-1; 7 positions match TRBD1. Germline values: CDR1 KGHSH, CDR2 LQKENI. The CDR3 has 14 residues. V shed 5 bases, J shed 2 bases, and the junction held 5 bases outside the gene matches. CDR3 bases: TGTGCCAGCTCAGCGAGGGACAGAAACACTGAAGCTTTCTTT. This encodes CASSARDRNTEAFF.

This chain links TRBV7-3 with TRBJ2-1, with a weak D call TRBD2 (5 bases). CDR1 is SGHTA and CDR2 is FQGTGA in the germline V gene. The CDR3 runs to 13 residues. V was pared by 5 bases and J by 7 bases, with 12 bases between. CDR3 nucleotides: TGTGCCAGCAGCCCGATAGGGAGTAATGAGCAGTTCTTC. Amino acids: CASSPIGSNEQFF.

Of note for this clone: The same CDR3 also results from other DNA sequences found in this sample. J is TRBJ1-2 and V is TRBV6-1, with unresolved D. Trimming removed 0 bases from V and 2 bases from J, with 4 bases in between. The CDR3 covers 13 residues. Looked up from germline, CDR1 is MNHNS and CDR2 is SASEGT. The CDR3 DNA sequence: TGTGCCAGCAGTGAAGCCTACAACTATGGCTACACCTTC. It translates to CASSEAYNYGYTF.

The chain employs TRBV10-3 and TRBJ2-7; 9 bases are a match to TRBD1. V shed 6 bases and J 0 bases; nucleotides not matched to a gene: 9. Germline-derived CDR1 and CDR2 are ENHRY and SYGVKD. CDR3 length: 16 amino acids. The CDR3 DNA reads as TGTGCCATCAGAGAATCACAGGGGGCTTCCTCCTACGAGCAGTACTTC. Its protein product is CAIRESQGASSYEQYF.

The CDR3 DNA is TGTGCCAGCAGCCAAGAACTCCACAGGGGCGGCGAGCAGTACTTC. Protein: CASSQELHRGGEQYF. The V gene is TRBV3-1 (or the pseudogene TRBV3-2), the J gene TRBJ2-7; the match to TRBD1 covers 7 bases. The germline gives CDR1 LGHDT, CDR2 YNNKEL (reference sequence). Losses at the gene ends were 0 bases for V and 6 bases for J; bases not matched to a gene: 8. This CDR3 has 15 amino acids.

The count of this clone is one. V usage is TRBV2 and J usage is TRBJ1-2; unclear D gene. Trimming stripped 5 bases from V and 0 bases from J, with 7 bases between. The CDR3 spans 13 residues. CDR1 is SNHLY, CDR2 FYNNEI, per germline. CDR3 in DNA: TGTGCCAGCAGTTATCGGGCTAACTATGGCTACACCTTC. Residues: CASSYRANYGYTF.

J is TRBJ2-7 and V is TRBV20-1, with TRBD1 identical over 7 bases. The V segment lost 3 bases and the J segment 5 bases; nucleotides outside the gene matches: 4. Germline-derived CDR1 and CDR2 are DFQATT and SNEGSKA (reference sequence). This CDR3 region has 12 residues. As DNA, the CDR3 is TGCAGTGCTAGTAGACAGGGCCACGAGCAGTACTTC. Translated, it gives CSASRQGHEQYF.

The chain recombines TRBV19 with TRBJ1-3; possibly TRBD1 for D (5 bases). Germline V CDR1 and CDR2: LNHDA, SQIVND (reference sequence). V lost 7 bases and J lost 0, with 16 bases in between. The CDR3 contains 16 residues. The CDR3 loop reads CASTDRAGLSGNTIYF. DNA of the CDR3: TGTGCCAGTACAGACCGTGCGGGGCTCTCTGGAAACACCATATATTTT.

The chain couples TRBV11-2 to TRBJ1-1, with 8 bases lining up with TRBD1. The V and J ends lost 3 bases and 6 bases, in that order; junction bases with no gene match: 3. The CDR3 has 13 residues. CDR1 is SGHAT and CDR2 is FQNNGV in the germline V gene. The CDR3 loop is CASSFDRGAEAFF. As DNA, the CDR3 is TGTGCCAGCAGCTTCGACAGGGGTGCTGAAGCTTTCTTT.